This T cell receptor (beta chain) was sequenced during a study of PD-L1 blockade in urothelial cancer. Using immunoSEQ multiplex PCR, the repertoire was profiled, and TCRdb retains in-frame clones only, with some absent. The sample includes about 130,000 clones, around 88% of them seen just once. CDR1 SGHRS and CDR2 YFSETQ come from the germline V gene. The CDR3 extends over 11 amino acids. V lost 7 bases and J lost 6, with 10 bases in between. This clone was recorded a few times. The time point was: peripheral blood 6 weeks after treatment start. Metastatic or locally advanced urothelial carcinoma was present in the patients.

The sequencing used PBMCs, collected around atezolizumab (anti-PD-L1) treatment. V and J are TRBV5-1 and TRBJ1-2; D is uncertain. The origin of this receptor is a man over 45 with urothelial cancer. CDR3 amino acids: CASASTHGYTF. For the CDR3, the DNA is TGCGCCAGCGCCAGTACCCATGGCTACACCTTC.